This entry features one T cell receptor (beta chain) sequence. Its antigen is not identified. This sample was included in a study of PD-1 blockade in classical Hodgkin lymphoma. Study overall: Nivolumab dosed at 3 mg/kg went to patients intravenously every 2 weeks.

Time point described: cycle 4 day 1 (C4D1), after 5 to 7 weeks of nivolumab. Each of the patients experienced relapse following autologous stem cell transplantation, and their brentuximab vedotin exposure differed. Losses at the gene ends were 0 bases for V and 8 bases for J; bases not matched to a gene: 8. CDR3 length equals 15 residues. Germline CDR1 is SGHNT and CDR2 is YYREEE (reference sequence). Clones were sequenced by immunoSEQ multiplex PCR, and TCRdb holds only the in-frame ones, with some missing. The repertoire includes roughly 48,000 clones, more than 75% of them detected once, and roughly 7.1% sits in the top ten. Study-level points and caveats: A significant rise in TCR diversity by C4D1 was seen for CD4+ but not CD8+ cells. Reported baseline diversity: healthy donors highest, relapsed/refractory patients lowest. Complete responders had baseline diversity similar to newly diagnosed patients.

The TCR originated in a human donor with classical Hodgkin lymphoma. This chain connects TRBV5-4 to TRBJ2-1, with TRBD2 matching over 7 bases. Specimen: peripheral blood mononuclear cells (PBMCs), collected before the fourth cycle of nivolumab. CDR3 nucleotide sequence: TGTGCCAGCAGCTTGGTTTGGCGGGAGAGGCATGAGCAGTTCTTC. This gives the protein CASSLVWRERHEQFF.